A single sample is the source of the 11 T cell receptor beta chains below, sequenced in a study of shared clonotypes between healthy human individuals. Measured with immunoSEQ multiplex PCR; TCRdb has only the in-frame clones, and not every one. The sample has around 2.3 million clones, under 97% seen once; the top ten hold around 0.13%. Sequenced sample: naive CD4+ T cells sorted from blood. The sample's subset: CD45RA+ positively selected. These receptors came from a man younger than 35 in good health.

The chain is built from TRBV10-3 and TRBJ2-2; 8 bases align to TRBD1. Germline trimming cut 10 bases from V and 6 bases from J; bases unmatched to any gene: 13. The germline CDR1 and CDR2 sequences are ENHRY and SYGVKD. The CDR3 has 15 residues. The CDR3 nucleotides read TGTGCCACCGATCCCGGACAGGGATCAGCCGGGGAGCTGTTTTTT. It is translated as CATDPGQGSAGELFF.

V gene TRBV6-5 combines with J gene TRBJ1-1, with 8 bases that match TRBD1. The V gene end was trimmed by 7 bases and the J gene end by 5 bases; junction bases not matched to a gene: 3. Germline CDR1 is MNHEY and CDR2 is SVGAGI. The CDR3 has 12 residues. CDR3: CASTDRGTEAFF. DNA for the CDR3: TGTGCCAGCACCGACAGGGGAACTGAAGCTTTCTTT.

Notes on this clone: The sample contains more than one DNA sequence encoding this CDR3. This rearrangement joins TRBV5-1 to TRBJ2-5, with 7 positions matching TRBD1. V gave up 3 bases and J gave up 5 bases; unmatched junction bases: 4. The germline CDR1 and CDR2 sequences are SGHRS and YFSETQ. This CDR3 region has 13 residues. CDR3 sequence (DNA): TGCGCCAGCAGCTCACAGGGGAGTGAGACCCAGTACTTC. Encoded protein: CASSSQGSETQYF. The whole variable domain, filled in from reference TRBV5-1 and TRBJ2-5, reads KAGVTQTPRYLIKTRGQQVTLSCSPISGHRSVSWYQQTPGQGLQFLFEYFSETQRNKGNFPGRFSGRQFSNSRSEMNVSTLELGDSALYLCASSSQGSETQYFGPGTRLLVL.

This clone was observed once. V and J are TRBV7-9 and TRBJ1-4; D call uncertain. The length of the CDR3 is 12 residues. Germline V gives CDR1 SEHNR, CDR2 FQNEAQ (reference sequence). Trimming took off 8 bases at V and 7 bases at J, with 11 bases between the two ends. CDR3 residues: CASDLFGEKLFF. The CDR3 nucleotides read TGTGCCAGCGACCTGTTTGGTGAAAAACTGTTTTTT.

The V and J genes are TRBV12-1 and TRBJ1-2. TRBV12-1 is a listed pseudogene. The length of the CDR3 is 13 residues. The CDR3 sequence: CASSWSEDYGYTF. The CDR3 DNA sequence: TGTGCCAGCAGCTGGTCAGAGGACTATGGCTACACCTTC.

The V call is TRBV7-2, the J call TRBJ2-7; 7 positions match TRBD2. Germline V gene lookup returns CDR1 SGHTA and CDR2 FQGNSA. CDR3 length: 16 residues. The trim removed 1 base at V and 2 bases at J, leaving 8 bases unmatched. CDR3 sequence (DNA): TGTGCCAGCAGCTTAGTAGCCGAGACTAGCCCCTACGAGCAGTACTTC. Its translation: CASSLVAETSPYEQYF.

The V and J genes are TRBV18 and TRBJ2-7, with a possible D match to TRBD2 (6 bases). V gave up 6 bases and J gave up 2 bases, with 20 bases separating them. The CDR3 is 16 amino acids. The germline V gene encodes CDR1 KGHSH and CDR2 LQKENI. CDR3 amino acids: CASSPQMGGAAYEQYF. The CDR3 DNA sequence: TGTGCCAGCTCCCCCCAGATGGGGGGAGCTGCCTACGAGCAGTACTTC. Combining the CDR3 with reference TRBV18 and TRBJ2-7 gives the whole variable domain NAGVMQNPRHLVRRRGQEARLRCSPMKGHSHVYWYRQLPEEGLKFMVYLQKENIIDESGMPKERFSAEFPKEGPSILRIQQVVRGDSAAYFCASSPQMGGAAYEQYFGPGTRLTVT.

About this clone itself: This CDR3 is also generated by other DNA sequences in the sample. The chain carries TRBV5-1 and TRBJ1-3, with D possibly TRBD1 on 6 matching bases. CDR3 length equals 14 residues. Germline V gene data show CDR1 as SGHRS and CDR2 as YFSETQ. Trimming removed 4 bases at V and 4 bases at J, with 12 bases between. CDR3 nucleotide sequence: TGCGCCAGCAGCCTGACAGGCACGGGAAACACCATATATTTT. The encoded protein is CASSLTGTGNTIYF.

The V and J genes are TRBV19 and TRBJ1-5; the D gene is possibly TRBD1 (6 bases). The CDR3 extends over 16 amino acids. Trimming removed 10 bases at V and 7 bases at J, with 26 bases between. Germline loops: CDR1 LNHDA, CDR2 SQIVND (reference sequence). The CDR3 DNA reads TGTGCCACCTCCTCAGGGGAGGGGATCGTGCGACAGCCCCAGCATTTT. Its translation: CATSSGEGIVRQPQHF.

A note on this clone: In the same sample, other DNA sequences code for this CDR3. V usage is TRBV29-1 and J usage is TRBJ1-4; 7 bases are shared with TRBD1. V lost 3 bases, J lost 8 bases, and 0 bases stayed unmatched. CDR1 is SQVTM and CDR2 is ANQGSEA in the germline V gene. The CDR3 covers 11 residues. CDR3 coding DNA: TGCAGCGTTGACAGGGGGGAAAAACTGTTTTTT. It translates to CSVDRGEKLFF.

The V call is TRBV23-1, the J call TRBJ2-7; D not certain. TRBV23-1 is known as an ORF, though its function is uncertain. Trimming pared 8 bases from V and 0 bases from J, leaving 17 bases between. There are 15 residues in the CDR3. CDR3 DNA: TGCGCCAGCCGTCCTGGGCAGAAGAGCTCCTACGAGCAGTACTTC. This encodes CASRPGQKSSYEQYF.